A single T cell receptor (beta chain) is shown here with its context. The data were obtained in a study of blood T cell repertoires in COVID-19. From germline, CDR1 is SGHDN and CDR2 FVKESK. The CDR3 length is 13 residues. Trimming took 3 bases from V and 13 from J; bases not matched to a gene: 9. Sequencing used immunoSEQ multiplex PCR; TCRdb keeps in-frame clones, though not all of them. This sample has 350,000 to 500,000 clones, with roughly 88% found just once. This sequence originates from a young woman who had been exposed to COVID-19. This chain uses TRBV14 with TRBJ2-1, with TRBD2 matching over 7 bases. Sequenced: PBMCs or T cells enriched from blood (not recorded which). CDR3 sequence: CASSQAGVGLQFF. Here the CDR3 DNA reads TGTGCCAGCAGCCAGGCGGGAGTGGGTCTTCAGTTCTTC.